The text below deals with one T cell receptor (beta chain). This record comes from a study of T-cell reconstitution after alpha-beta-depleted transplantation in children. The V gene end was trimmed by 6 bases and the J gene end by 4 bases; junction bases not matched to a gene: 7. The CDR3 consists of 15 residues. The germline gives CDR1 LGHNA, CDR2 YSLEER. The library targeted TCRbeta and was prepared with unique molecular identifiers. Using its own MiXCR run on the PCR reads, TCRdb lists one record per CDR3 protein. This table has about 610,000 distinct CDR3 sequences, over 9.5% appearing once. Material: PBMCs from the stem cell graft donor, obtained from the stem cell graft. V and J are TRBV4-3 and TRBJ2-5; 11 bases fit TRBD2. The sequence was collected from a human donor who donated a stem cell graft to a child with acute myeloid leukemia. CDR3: CASSISGREGETQYF. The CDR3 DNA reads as TGCGCCAGCAGTATTAGCGGGAGGGAAGGAGAGACCCAGTACTTC.